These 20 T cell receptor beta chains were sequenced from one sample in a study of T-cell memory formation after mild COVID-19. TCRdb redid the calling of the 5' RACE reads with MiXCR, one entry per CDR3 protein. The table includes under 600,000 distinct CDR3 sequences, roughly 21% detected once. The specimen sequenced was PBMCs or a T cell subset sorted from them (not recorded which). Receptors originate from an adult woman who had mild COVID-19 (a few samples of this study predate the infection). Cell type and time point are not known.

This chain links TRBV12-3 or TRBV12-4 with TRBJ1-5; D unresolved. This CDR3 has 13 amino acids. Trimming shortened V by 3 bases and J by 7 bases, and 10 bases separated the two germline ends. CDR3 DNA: TGTGCCAGCAGTTTTCACGTTGACCAGCCCCAGCATTTT. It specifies CASSFHVDQPQHF.

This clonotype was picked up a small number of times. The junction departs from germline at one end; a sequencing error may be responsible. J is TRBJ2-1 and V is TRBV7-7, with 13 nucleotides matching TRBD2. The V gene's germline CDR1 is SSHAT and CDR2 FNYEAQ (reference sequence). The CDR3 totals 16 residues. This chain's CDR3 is CASSPGLAGTYNEQFF. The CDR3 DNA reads TGTGCTAGCAGCCCGGGACTAGCGGGAACCTACAATGAGCAGTTCTTC.

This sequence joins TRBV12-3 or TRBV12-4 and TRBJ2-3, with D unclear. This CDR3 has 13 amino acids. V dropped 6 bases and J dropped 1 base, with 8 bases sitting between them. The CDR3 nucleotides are TGTGCCAGCAGGTTTGTTGGCACAGATACGCAGTATTTT. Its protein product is CASRFVGTDTQYF.

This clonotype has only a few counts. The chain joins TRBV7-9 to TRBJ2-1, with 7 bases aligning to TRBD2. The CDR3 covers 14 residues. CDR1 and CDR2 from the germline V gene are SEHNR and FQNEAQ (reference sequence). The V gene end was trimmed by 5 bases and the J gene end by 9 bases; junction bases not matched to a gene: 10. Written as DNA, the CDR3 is TGTGCCAGCAGCCCAGGGACTAACGTGGGTGAGCAGTTCTTC. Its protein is CASSPGTNVGEQFF.

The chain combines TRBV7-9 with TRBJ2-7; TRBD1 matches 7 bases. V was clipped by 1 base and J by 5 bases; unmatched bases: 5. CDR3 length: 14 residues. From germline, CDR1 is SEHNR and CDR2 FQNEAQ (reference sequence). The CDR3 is CASSLGQGSNEQYF. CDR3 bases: TGTGCCAGCAGCTTAGGACAGGGCTCAAACGAGCAGTACTTC.

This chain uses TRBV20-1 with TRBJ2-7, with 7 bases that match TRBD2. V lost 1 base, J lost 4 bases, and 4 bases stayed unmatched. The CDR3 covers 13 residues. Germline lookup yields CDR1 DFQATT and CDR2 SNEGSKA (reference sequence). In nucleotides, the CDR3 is TGCAGTGCTAGAGGGGAGGGGAGTTACGAGCAGTACTTC. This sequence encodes CSARGEGSYEQYF.

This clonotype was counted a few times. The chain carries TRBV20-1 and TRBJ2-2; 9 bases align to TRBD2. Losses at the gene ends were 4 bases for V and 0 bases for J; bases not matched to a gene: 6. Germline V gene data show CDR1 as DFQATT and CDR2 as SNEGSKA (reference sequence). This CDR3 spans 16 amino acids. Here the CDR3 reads CSAKRLADPNTGELFF. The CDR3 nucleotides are TGCAGTGCTAAGCGACTAGCGGACCCGAACACCGGGGAGCTGTTTTTT.

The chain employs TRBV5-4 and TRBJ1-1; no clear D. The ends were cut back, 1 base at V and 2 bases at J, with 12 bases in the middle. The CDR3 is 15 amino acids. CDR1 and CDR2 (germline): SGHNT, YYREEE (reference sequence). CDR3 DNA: TGTGCCAGCAGCTTGAGGCGATACGGTAACACTGAAGCTTTCTTT. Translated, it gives CASSLRRYGNTEAFF. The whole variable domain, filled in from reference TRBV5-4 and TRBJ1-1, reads ETGVTQSPTHLIKTRGQQVTLRCSSQSGHNTVSWYQQALGQGPQFIFQYYREEENGRGNFPPRFSGLQFPNYSSELNVNALELDDSALYLCASSLRRYGNTEAFFGQGTRLTVV.

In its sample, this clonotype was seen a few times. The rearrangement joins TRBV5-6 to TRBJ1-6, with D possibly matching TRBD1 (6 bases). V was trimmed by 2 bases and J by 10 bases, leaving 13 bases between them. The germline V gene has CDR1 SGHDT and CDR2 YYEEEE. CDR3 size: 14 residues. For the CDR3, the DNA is TGTGCCAGCAGCTTTGGACAGAGGGACTCACCCCTCCACTTT. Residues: CASSFGQRDSPLHF. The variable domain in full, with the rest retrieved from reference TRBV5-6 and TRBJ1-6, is DAGVTQSPTHLIKTRGQQVTLRCSPKSGHDTVSWYQQALGQGPQFIFQYYEEEERQRGNFPDRFSGHQFPNYSSELNVNALLLGDSALYLCASSFGQRDSPLHFGNGTRLTVT.

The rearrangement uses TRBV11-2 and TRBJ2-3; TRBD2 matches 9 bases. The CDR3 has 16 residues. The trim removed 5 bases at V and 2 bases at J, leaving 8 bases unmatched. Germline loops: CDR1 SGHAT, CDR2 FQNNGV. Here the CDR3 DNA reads TGTGCCAGCAGCCCCTATAGCGGGGGCCCCACAGATACGCAGTATTTT. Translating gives CASSPYSGGPTDTQYF.

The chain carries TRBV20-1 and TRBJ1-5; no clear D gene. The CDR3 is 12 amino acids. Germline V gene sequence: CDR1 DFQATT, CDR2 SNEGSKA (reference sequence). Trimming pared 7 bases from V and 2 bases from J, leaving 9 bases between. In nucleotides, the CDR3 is TGCAGTGTCCTAGAGGGCAATCAGCCCCAGCATTTT. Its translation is CSVLEGNQPQHF.

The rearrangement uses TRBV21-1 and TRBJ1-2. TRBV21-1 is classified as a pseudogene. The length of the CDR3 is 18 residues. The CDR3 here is CASSTLPTSSETNYGYTF. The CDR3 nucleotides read TGTGCCAGCAGCACACTACCTACCTCAAGCGAGACTAACTATGGCTACACCTTC.

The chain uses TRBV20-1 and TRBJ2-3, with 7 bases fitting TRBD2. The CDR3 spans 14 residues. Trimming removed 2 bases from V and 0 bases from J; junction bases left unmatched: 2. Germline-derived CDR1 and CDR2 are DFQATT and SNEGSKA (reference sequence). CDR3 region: CSARFGGSTDTQYF. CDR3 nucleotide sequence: TGCAGTGCTAGATTCGGGGGGAGCACAGATACGCAGTATTTT.

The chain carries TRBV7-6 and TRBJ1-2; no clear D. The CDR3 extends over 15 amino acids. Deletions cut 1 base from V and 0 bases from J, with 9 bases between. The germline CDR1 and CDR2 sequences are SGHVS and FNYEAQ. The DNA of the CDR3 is TGTGCCAGCAGCTTAGGTAGCGGAGCTAACTATGGCTACACCTTC. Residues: CASSLGSGANYGYTF.

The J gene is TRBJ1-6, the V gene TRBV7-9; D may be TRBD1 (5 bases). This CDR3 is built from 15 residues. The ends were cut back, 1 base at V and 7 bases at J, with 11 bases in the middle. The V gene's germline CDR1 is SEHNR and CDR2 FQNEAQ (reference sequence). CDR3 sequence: CASSLEGRSNSPLHF. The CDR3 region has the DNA TGTGCCAGCAGCTTAGAGGGGAGATCGAATTCACCCCTCCACTTT.

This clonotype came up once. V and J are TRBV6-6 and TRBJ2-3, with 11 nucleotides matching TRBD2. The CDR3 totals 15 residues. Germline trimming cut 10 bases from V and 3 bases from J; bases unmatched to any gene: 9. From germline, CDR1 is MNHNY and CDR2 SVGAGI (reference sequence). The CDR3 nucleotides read TGTGCCACCAAGGGACTAGCGGAAGCTACAGATACGCAGTATTTT. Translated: CATKGLAEATDTQYF.

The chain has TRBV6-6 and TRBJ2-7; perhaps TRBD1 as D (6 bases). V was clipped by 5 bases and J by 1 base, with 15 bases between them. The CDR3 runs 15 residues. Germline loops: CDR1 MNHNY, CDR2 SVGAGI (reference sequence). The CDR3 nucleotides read TGTGCCAGCAGTCCGGAAGGCGGACAGTCCTACGAGCAGTACTTC. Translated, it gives CASSPEGGQSYEQYF.

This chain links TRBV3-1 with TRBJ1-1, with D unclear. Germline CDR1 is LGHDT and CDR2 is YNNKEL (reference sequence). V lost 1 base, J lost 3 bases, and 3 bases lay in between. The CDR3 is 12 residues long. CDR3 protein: CASSQVDTEAFF. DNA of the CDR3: TGTGCCAGCAGCCAAGTAGACACTGAAGCTTTCTTT.

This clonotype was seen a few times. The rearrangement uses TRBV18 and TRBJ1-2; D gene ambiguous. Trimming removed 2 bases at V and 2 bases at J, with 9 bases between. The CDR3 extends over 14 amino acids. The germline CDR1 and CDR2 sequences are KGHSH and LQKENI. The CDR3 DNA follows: TGTGCCAGCTCACCAGCCGGGTCAAACTATGGCTACACCTTC. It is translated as CASSPAGSNYGYTF.

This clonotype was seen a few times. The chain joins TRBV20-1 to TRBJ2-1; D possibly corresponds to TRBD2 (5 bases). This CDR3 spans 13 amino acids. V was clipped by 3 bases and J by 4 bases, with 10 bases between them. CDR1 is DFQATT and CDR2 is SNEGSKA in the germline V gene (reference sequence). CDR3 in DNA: TGCAGTGCTAGCACGGGGATTTACAATGAGCAGTTCTTC. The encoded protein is CSASTGIYNEQFF.